Listed below are T cell receptor beta chains from one sample, sequenced in a study of blood T cell repertoires in COVID-19. Sequencing used immunoSEQ multiplex PCR; TCRdb keeps in-frame clones, though not all of them. The table shows roughly 260,000 clones, with roughly 87% occurring only once. Sequenced input: PBMCs or T cells enriched from blood (not recorded which). The receptors originated from a woman in her twenties or thirties with acute COVID-19. The conserved cysteine and the conserved F or W are not part of the CDR3 here.

j_call v_call cdr3_aa
TRBJ2-5 TRBV5-1 ASSLKGSQETQY
TRBJ2-7 TRBV13 ASSFAGTGVSEQY
TRBJ1-5 TRBV12-5 ASGFFGNQPQH
TRBJ1-2 TRBV3-1/TRBV3-2 ASSHGSNYGYT
TRBJ1-2 TRBV7-9 ASSLGGLLAGYT
TRBJ1-1 TRBV5-1 ASSLVTGVWSEAF
TRBJ1-5 TRBV12-1 ASSLLPNQPQH
TRBJ1-2 TRBV10-1 ASGDSYGYT
TRBJ1-5 TRBV7-9 ASSDWTGGISNQPQH
TRBJ1-1 TRBV12-3/TRBV12-4 ASSPNRVRF
TRBJ2-2 TRBV5-5 ASSSPGNTGELF
TRBJ1-2 TRBV5-6 ASSLAGRGAGYGYT
TRBJ2-2 TRBV6-5 ASGQDRGQMELF
TRBJ1-3 TRBV10-1 ASSEPQGAGNTIY
TRBJ2-3 TRBV10-3 AISESNGRHGDTQY
TRBJ1-1 TRBV5-1 ASRPGTGGTEAF